This T cell receptor (beta chain) emerged from a study of T cells in Graves' hyperthyroidism and ophthalmopathy. Study at large: Peripheral blood was secured at the point of initial diagnosis, before any treatment.

It was RNA transcripts that yielded the amplified TCR beta CDR3 regions. The HTBI primer set served for first-round RT-PCR of the TCR CDR3. MiXCR, applied by TCRdb to the multiplex PCR reads, yields one record per CDR3 protein. The top ten hold 28% of the sample, which has approximately 400,000 distinct CDR3 sequences, around an eighth seen once. Ophthalmopathy patients had Clinical Activity Score at least 3, NOSPECS grade at least 4, duration under 3 months. Regarding the study as a whole: Most thyroid clonotypes that were expanded above 0.001 also turned up in blood.

A note on this clonotype: The antigen is not known.

This CDR3 spans 14 amino acids. V was clipped by 5 bases and J by 2 bases, with 13 bases between them. Germline assignment: CDR1 SGHVS and CDR2 FQNEAQ. This receptor was obtained from a man in his fifties with Graves' ophthalmopathy. This chain connects TRBV7-8 to TRBJ2-7; D assignment may be TRBD1 or TRBD2 (5 bases each). Sequencing was performed on blood. In DNA, the CDR3 is TGTGCCAGCAGCCAACGGGACGGAGCCTACGAGCAGTACTTC. Encoded protein: CASSQRDGAYEQYF. The variable domain in full, completed from reference TRBV7-8 and TRBJ2-7, reads GAGVSQSPRYKVAKRGQDVALRCDPISGHVSLFWYQQALGQGPEFLTYFQNEAQLDKSGLPSDRFFAERPEGSVSTLKIQRTQQEDSAVYLCASSQRDGAYEQYFGPGTRLTVT.